These 19 T cell receptor beta chains came from one sample sequenced in a study of T cells after yellow fever vaccination. TCRdb reprocessed the 5' RACE reads via MiXCR and lists one record per CDR3 protein. Altogether about 310,000 distinct CDR3 sequences are present, approximately 3.8% being singletons, with the ten largest covering roughly a quarter. Sequencing used PBMCs, obtained on the day of the yellow fever booster vaccination. Receptor source: a man between 18 and 29 years old who received the YFV17D yellow fever vaccine.

This clonotype was detected only a few times. V and J are TRBV5-1 and TRBJ2-4; 9 nucleotides line up with TRBD2. V trimming: 0 bases; J trimming: 1 base; junction bases outside the gene matches: 5. The germline V gene has CDR1 SGHRS and CDR2 YFSETQ. This CDR3 comprises 17 residues. The CDR3 is CASSLAASGAAKNIQYF. The CDR3 DNA follows: TGCGCCAGCAGCTTGGCCGCTAGCGGGGCCGCCAAAAACATTCAGTACTTC.

This clonotype was observed many times. This chain connects TRBV5-1 to TRBJ2-2; TRBD1 or TRBD2 may be the D gene (6 bases each). The length of the CDR3 is 16 residues. Trimming took off 2 bases at V and 4 bases at J, with 15 bases between the two ends. Germline loops: CDR1 SGHRS, CDR2 YFSETQ. In nucleotides, the CDR3 is TGCGCCAGCAGCTTTCTGGGGGGCATTTCCACCGGGGAGCTGTTTTTT. Residues: CASSFLGGISTGELFF.

This clonotype was seen many times. The chain joins TRBV5-6 to TRBJ2-5, with D perhaps assigned TRBD1 or TRBD2 (5 bases each). Germline V gene lookup returns CDR1 SGHDT and CDR2 YYEEEE. V was clipped by 2 bases and J by 5 bases, with 13 bases between them. The CDR3 is 14 amino acids. Here the CDR3 DNA reads TGTGCCAGCAGCTTATTGAGGGGCGGGGAGACCCAGTACTTC. This codes for CASSLLRGGETQYF.

V is TRBV4-3 and J is TRBJ2-7; tentatively, D is TRBD2 (6 bases). The CDR3 consists of 16 residues. Germline V CDR1 and CDR2: LGHNA, YSLEER. The V and J ends lost 1 base and 0 bases respectively, with 13 bases between them. The CDR3 nucleotides are TGCGCCAGCAGCCAAGTTCGCGGGGCCCACTCCTACGAGCAGTACTTC. It codes for CASSQVRGAHSYEQYF.

The sample holds a few counts of this clonotype. The CDR3 sequence is CASSSRGTTEAFF. The DNA for the CDR3 is TGTGCCAGCAGCTCCCGGGGGACCACTGAAGCTTTCTTT. The chain combines TRBV11-1 with TRBJ1-1, with D perhaps matching TRBD1 (5 bases). Germline V gene sequence: CDR1 SGHAT, CDR2 FQDESV (reference sequence). There are 13 residues in the CDR3. V lost 4 bases, J lost 4 bases, and 10 bases lay in between. Using reference TRBV11-1 and TRBJ1-1 for the parts outside the CDR3, the full variable domain is EAEVAQSPRYKITEKSQAVAFWCDPISGHATLYWYRQILGQGPELLVQFQDESVVDDSQLPKDRFSAERLKGVDSTLKIQPAELGDSAMYLCASSSRGTTEAFFGQGTRLTVV.

In this sample, this clonotype turned up many times. The V gene is TRBV5-4, the J gene TRBJ2-7; D is perhaps TRBD1 or TRBD2 (6 bases each). Trimming removed 3 bases at V and 4 bases at J, with 20 bases between. The V gene's germline CDR1 is SGHNT and CDR2 YYREEE (reference sequence). The CDR3 spans 16 residues. The CDR3 region is CASSSTGAGPPYEQYV. DNA of the CDR3: TGTGCCAGCAGCTCCACGGGGGCAGGACCTCCTTACGAGCAGTACGTC.

This chain joins TRBV19 and TRBJ2-1; 10 bases map to TRBD2. Germline trimming cut 4 bases from V and 6 bases from J; bases unmatched to any gene: 6. Per germline, CDR1 LNHDA and CDR2 SQIVND (reference sequence). CDR3 length equals 15 residues. CDR3 in amino acids: CASSNSGGAANEQFF. CDR3 nucleotides: TGTGCCAGTAGTAACAGCGGGGGGGCCGCCAATGAGCAGTTCTTC.

This clonotype showed up many times. The chain recombines TRBV20-1 with TRBJ1-2, with TRBD1 identical over 11 bases. Looked up from germline, CDR1 is DFQATT and CDR2 is SNEGSKA (reference sequence). With V trimmed by 6 bases and J by 6 bases, 3 bases remained unmatched. This CDR3 spans 12 amino acids. CDR3 DNA sequence: TGCAGTGCCCGGGACAGGGGGAATGGCTACACCTTC. Its translation is CSARDRGNGYTF.

This rearrangement joins TRBV20-1 to TRBJ1-1, with a tentative D call TRBD1 (6 bases). The V gene lost 6 bases and the J gene lost 4 bases, with 15 bases spanning the gap. CDR3 length: 13 residues. CDR1 is DFQATT and CDR2 is SNEGSKA in the germline V gene (reference sequence). The chain's CDR3 is CSALKQGGTEAFF. The CDR3, as DNA: TGCAGTGCGCTCAAACAGGGTGGCACTGAAGCTTTCTTT.

This chain joins TRBV27 and TRBJ2-1; 10 nucleotides line up with TRBD2. The CDR3 is 16 amino acids. Germline V gene sequence: CDR1 MNHEY, CDR2 SMNVEV (reference sequence). V shed 0 bases, J shed 9 bases, and the junction held 8 bases outside the gene matches. The CDR3 is CASSLSERGGQAEQFF. As DNA, the CDR3 is TGTGCCAGCAGTTTATCGGAGCGGGGGGGCCAGGCTGAGCAGTTCTTC.

This clonotype was recorded at least ten times. The chain joins TRBV15 to TRBJ1-6; D gene ambiguous. Germline V gene lookup returns CDR1 LNHNV and CDR2 YYDKDF (reference sequence). Trimming stripped 2 bases from V and 14 bases from J, with 13 bases between. This CDR3 contains 13 residues. CDR3 nucleotides: TGTGCCACCAGCAGACCGGACTCACTCACCCTCCACTTT. Its protein is CATSRPDSLTLHF.

The chain has TRBV9 and TRBJ2-1; D is undetermined. Per germline, CDR1 SGDLS and CDR2 YYNGEE. The CDR3 covers 13 residues. V was clipped by 1 base and J by 6 bases, with 8 bases between them. The DNA for the CDR3 is TGTGCCAGCAGCGTATCGAGATTCAATGAGCAGTTCTTC. Translated, it gives CASSVSRFNEQFF.

This clonotype was seen repeatedly, ten times or more. The V gene is TRBV6-5, the J gene TRBJ2-5; D not resolved. Between the trimmed V and J ends, which lost 7 bases and 1 base, there was a span of 13 bases. CDR3 length equals 14 residues. The germline V gene encodes CDR1 MNHEY and CDR2 SVGAGI. The CDR3 DNA is TGTGCCAGCAAACTTGTGAACCTCCAAGAGACCCAGTACTTC. This gives the protein CASKLVNLQETQYF.

The rearrangement links TRBV7-2 to TRBJ1-4; D is undetermined. The V gene's germline CDR1 is SGHTA and CDR2 FQGNSA. CDR3 length: 16 residues. V lost 1 base, J lost 0 bases, and 9 bases lay in between. The chain's CDR3 is CASSLVAGATNEKLFF. For the CDR3, the DNA is TGTGCCAGCAGCTTAGTTGCAGGAGCAACTAATGAAAAACTGTTTTTT.

This clonotype was seen a handful of times. The chain links TRBV28 to TRBJ1-2, with D tentatively TRBD1 (5 bases). Germline loops: CDR1 MDHEN, CDR2 SYDVKM. This CDR3 has 16 residues. V was shortened by 11 bases and J by 0 bases, with 22 bases between the two germline ends. CDR3 DNA: TGTGCCTCAATTAACCCAGGGATTGGGGCTAACTATGGCTACACCTTC. Its translation is CASINPGIGANYGYTF.

This clonotype was seen many times. The rearrangement uses TRBV15 and TRBJ2-5; TRBD2 aligns across 11 bases. J gave up 5 bases and V 4 bases, and 6 bases lay outside the gene matches. Germline-derived CDR1 and CDR2 are LNHNV and YYDKDF (reference sequence). The CDR3 extends over 15 amino acids. The CDR3 nucleotides are TGTGCCACCAGCAACCTAGCGGGGGGTTCGGAGACCCAGTACTTC. This gives the protein CATSNLAGGSETQYF.

This clonotype was seen ten or more times. This rearrangement joins TRBV3-1 to TRBJ2-2; D unclear. Trimming shortened V by 2 bases and J by 6 bases, and 10 bases separated the two germline ends. Looked up from germline, CDR1 is LGHDT and CDR2 is YNNKEL (reference sequence). The CDR3 has 14 amino acids. The CDR3 DNA reads as TGTGCCAGCAGCCAATTCATAGCCGCCGGGGAGCTGTTTTTT. Amino acids: CASSQFIAAGELFF.

This clonotype has at least ten counts. CDR3 sequence reads: CASSYSRTSKTQYF. CDR3 DNA: TGTGCCAGCAGTTACTCGAGGACCAGTAAGACCCAGTACTTC. The chain employs TRBV6-2 or TRBV6-3 and TRBJ2-5; D unclear. CDR1 MNHEY and CDR2 SVGEGT come from the germline V gene. This CDR3 has 14 residues. With 0 bases removed from V and 6 bases from J, the gap between germline ends came to 11 bases.

The V gene is TRBV4-3, the J gene TRBJ1-2, with TRBD1 identical over 7 bases. CDR3 length: 12 amino acids. With V trimmed by 6 bases and J by 7 bases, 5 bases remained unmatched. CDR1 and CDR2 (germline): LGHNA, YSLEER. Here the CDR3 reads CASRGPGGGYTF. The CDR3 DNA reads as TGCGCCAGCAGGGGCCCAGGGGGTGGCTACACCTTC.